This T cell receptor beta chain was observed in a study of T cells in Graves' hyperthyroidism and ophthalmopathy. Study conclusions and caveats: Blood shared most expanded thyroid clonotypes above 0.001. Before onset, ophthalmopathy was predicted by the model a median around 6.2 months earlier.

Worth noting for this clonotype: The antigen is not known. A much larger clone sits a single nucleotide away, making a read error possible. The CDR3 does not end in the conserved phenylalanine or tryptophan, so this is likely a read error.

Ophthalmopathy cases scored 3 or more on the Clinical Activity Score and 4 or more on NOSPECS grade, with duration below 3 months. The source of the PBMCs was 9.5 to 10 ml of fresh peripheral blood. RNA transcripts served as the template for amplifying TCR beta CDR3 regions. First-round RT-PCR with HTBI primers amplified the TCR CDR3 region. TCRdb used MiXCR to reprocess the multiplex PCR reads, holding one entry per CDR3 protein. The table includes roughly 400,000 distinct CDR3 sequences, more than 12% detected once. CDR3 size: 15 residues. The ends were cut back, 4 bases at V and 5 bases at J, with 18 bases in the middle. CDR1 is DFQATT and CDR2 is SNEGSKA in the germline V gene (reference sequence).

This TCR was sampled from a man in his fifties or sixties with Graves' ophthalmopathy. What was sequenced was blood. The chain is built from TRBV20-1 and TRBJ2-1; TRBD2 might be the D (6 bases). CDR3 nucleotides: TGCAGTGCTATATGGGAGGCCCTCCCCCACAATGAGCAGTTCTAC. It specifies CSAIWEALPHNEQFY.